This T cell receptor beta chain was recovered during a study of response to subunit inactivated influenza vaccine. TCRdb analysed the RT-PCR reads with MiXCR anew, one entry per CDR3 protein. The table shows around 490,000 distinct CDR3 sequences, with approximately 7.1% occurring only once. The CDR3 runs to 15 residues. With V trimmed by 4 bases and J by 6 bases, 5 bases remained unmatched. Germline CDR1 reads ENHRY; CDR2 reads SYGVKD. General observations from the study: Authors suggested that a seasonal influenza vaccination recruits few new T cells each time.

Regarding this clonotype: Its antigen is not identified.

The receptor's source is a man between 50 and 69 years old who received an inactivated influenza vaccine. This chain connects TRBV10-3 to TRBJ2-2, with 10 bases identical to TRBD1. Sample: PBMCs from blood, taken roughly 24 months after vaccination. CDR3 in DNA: TGTGCCATCAGTGGCCGGGACAGGGGTCCCGGGGAGCTGTTTTTT. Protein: CAISGRDRGPGELFF.